The subject of this entry is one TCR beta chain. Sequencing was performed with immunoSEQ multiplex PCR; in TCRdb, only in-frame clones are kept and a portion is missing. The sample yields around 140,000 clones, 92% seen once. This sample was included in a study of control samples from healthy donors and cancer patients. J gave up 5 bases and V 3 bases, and 9 bases lay outside the gene matches. This CDR3 region has 17 residues. The germline V gene has CDR1 SGHRS and CDR2 YFSETQ. The rearrangement uses TRBV5-1 and TRBJ2-3; TRBD2 aligns across 13 bases. This receptor was taken from a woman aged 45-59 years in good health. Sequencing was performed on blood. The CDR3: CASSSGSGLAGRDTQYF. CDR3 coding DNA: TGCGCCAGCAGCTCCGGGTCGGGACTAGCGGGAAGAGATACGCAGTATTTT.